This paragraph reports one T cell receptor (beta chain). TCRdb's copy holds only in-frame clones and misses some; the assay was immunoSEQ multiplex PCR. Of about 30,000 clones listed, just under 95% are singletons. This sample is drawn from a study of circulating and synovial CD4+ cells in juvenile arthritis. The sequenced material came from CD4+ T cells from blood. The origin of this receptor is a human donor with juvenile idiopathic arthritis.

Here the CDR3 DNA reads TGTGCCAGCAGCTTAGCGGGAAGAGGGAAGCCCCAGCATTTT. Protein: CASSLAGRGKPQHF. This sequence joins TRBV7-2 and TRBJ1-5, with D unresolved. The germline CDR1 and CDR2 sequences are SGHTA and FQGNSA. Trimming removed 0 bases at V and 8 bases at J, with 11 bases between. This CDR3 spans 14 amino acids. The full variable domain, rest sourced from reference TRBV7-2 and TRBJ1-5, is GAGVSQSPSNKVTEKGKDVELRCDPISGHTALYWYRQSLGQGLEFLIYFQGNSAPDKSGLPSDRFSAERTGGSVSTLTIQRTQQEDSAVYLCASSLAGRGKPQHFGDGTRLSIL.